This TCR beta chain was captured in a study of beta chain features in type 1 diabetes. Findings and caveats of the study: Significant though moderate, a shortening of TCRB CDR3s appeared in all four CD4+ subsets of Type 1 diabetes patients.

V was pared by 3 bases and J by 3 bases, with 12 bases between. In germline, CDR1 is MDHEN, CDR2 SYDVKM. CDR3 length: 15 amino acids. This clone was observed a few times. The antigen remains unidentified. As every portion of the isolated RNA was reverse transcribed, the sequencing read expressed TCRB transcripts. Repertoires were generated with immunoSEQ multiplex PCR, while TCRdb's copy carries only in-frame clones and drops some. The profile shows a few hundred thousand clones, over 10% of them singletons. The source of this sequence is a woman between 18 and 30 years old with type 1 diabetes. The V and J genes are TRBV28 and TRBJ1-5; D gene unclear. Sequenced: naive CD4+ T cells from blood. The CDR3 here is CASSFSARLNQPQHF. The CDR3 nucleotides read TGTGCCAGCAGTTTCTCTGCACGACTCAATCAGCCCCAGCATTTT. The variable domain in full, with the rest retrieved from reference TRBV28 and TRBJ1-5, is DVKVTQSSRYLVKRTGEKVFLECVQDMDHENMFWYRQDPGLGLRLIYFSYDVKMKEKGDIPEGYSVSREKKERFSLILESASTNQTSMYLCASSFSARLNQPQHFGDGTRLSIL.